This is a list of T cell receptor beta chains from one sample in a study of shared clonotypes between healthy human individuals. Clones were read by immunoSEQ multiplex PCR, and TCRdb kept only the in-frame ones, dropping some. Among 2,500,000 or so clones, around 90% were seen once, and the ten largest hold approximately 0.4%. Sample: naive CD4+ T cells from PBMCs. The receptors stem from a man aged 18 to 29 in good health. Some clones in this sample may be carry-over from other donors' samples. Each CDR3 is given with its conserved first and last residue. A D gene is named only where the DNA matches it firmly. For some rows the clone size is stated as once, few or many, or as a class when expanded; others skip it.

>TRBV28|once|TRBJ1-5|.
TGTGCCAGTTTGGGAGGCCGAGCCTATCAGCCCCAGCATTTT
CASLGGRAYQPQHF
>TRBV6-1|.|TRBJ1-2|.
TGTGCCAGCTATCGACCTAACTATGGCTACACCTTC
CASYRPNYGYTF
>TRBV15|.|TRBJ2-1|TRBD2
TGTGCCACCAGCGGAAGAACTAGCGCAACCTGGGGTTGGGGGCAGTTCTTC
CATSGRTSATWGWGQFF
>TRBV4-2|.|TRBJ2-1|TRBD2
TGTGCCAGCAGAGTAACAGCGGGAGGCTACTACAATGAGCAGTTCTTC
CASRVTAGGYYNEQFF
>TRBV6-5|once|TRBJ2-3|.
TGTGCCAGCAGCGCCAGCGGAAATACGCAGTATTTT
CASSASGNTQYF
>TRBV28|.|TRBJ2-5|.
TGTGCCAGCAGTCTCCAAATAGGAGGGACCCAGTACTTC
CASSLQIGGTQYF
>TRBV10-3|.|TRBJ2-7|.
TGTGCCATCAGTGTTATGGGGGGTGACGAGCAGTACTTC
CAISVMGGDEQYF
>TRBV28|.|TRBJ2-7|.
TGTGCCAGCAGACTGGGGGGATCCTACGAGCAGTACTTC
CASRLGGSYEQYF
>TRBV7-8|.|TRBJ2-5|TRBD2
TGTGCCAGCAGCTCAAGTAGCGGGGGAGAGACCCAGTACTTC
CASSSSSGGETQYF
>TRBV7-8|.|TRBJ2-4|.
TGTGCCACTCCCCCCGGCCACATTCAGTACTTC
CATPPGHIQYF
>TRBV4-3|.|TRBJ1-6|.
TGCGCCAGCAGCCAAGTCCCCAGCGCCCTGAATAATTCACCCCTCCACTTT
CASSQVPSALNNSPLHF
>TRBV29-1|.|TRBJ2-2|.
TGCAGCGCCGGGGGCAGGTTGAGCACCGGGGAGCTGTTTTTT
CSAGGRLSTGELFF
>TRBV18|.|TRBJ1-3|TRBD1
TGTGCCAGCTCACCGAACCGGCAGGGGGCTGGAAACACCATATATTTT
CASSPNRQGAGNTIYF
>TRBV28|.|TRBJ2-5|.
TGTGCCAGCAGTACCCCGGGGCCTCAAGAGACCCAGTACTTC
CASSTPGPQETQYF
>TRBV20-1|.|TRBJ2-5|.
TGCAGTGCTAGAGATGGGGACAACCAGTACTTC
CSARDGDNQYF
>TRBV10-1|.|TRBJ2-2|.
TGCGCCAGCAGTCCCGGGACCGAGAACACCGGGGAGCTGTTTTTT
CASSPGTENTGELFF
>TRBV5-1|.|TRBJ1-1|TRBD1
TGCGCCAGCCATTACGGGACAGGGGGCGGGCGGACTGAAGCTTTCTTT
CASHYGTGGGRTEAFF
>TRBV6-5|.|TRBJ1-4|.
TGTGCCAGCAGTTACTCGTGGGGACAAGATGAAAAACTGTTTTTT
CASSYSWGQDEKLFF